One sample yielded the 9 T cell receptor beta chains listed below, sequenced in a study of T cell changes during pregnancy in multiple sclerosis. Libraries were prepared by immunoSEQ multiplex PCR; TCRdb keeps only in-frame clonotypes and omits some of them. The sample carries around 100,000 clones, approximately 93% recorded once. Sequenced material: peripheral blood, taken after pregnancy. The receptor source for this set is a female donor with multiple sclerosis, enrolled in a pregnancy study.

V is TRBV6-5 and J is TRBJ2-5; tentative D call: TRBD2 (5 bases). Germline lookup yields CDR1 MNHEY and CDR2 SVGAGI. This CDR3 comprises 15 residues. Trimming pared 0 bases from V and 1 base from J, leaving 9 bases between. The CDR3: CASSYSRVFQETQYF. As DNA, the CDR3 is TGTGCCAGCAGTTACTCGAGGGTATTCCAAGAGACCCAGTACTTC.

The chain links TRBV30 to TRBJ2-5; weak D call: TRBD2 (5 bases). V was shortened by 8 bases and J by 2 bases, with 12 bases between the two germline ends. The CDR3 consists of 12 residues. The germline V gene has CDR1 GTSNPN and CDR2 SVGIG (reference sequence). CDR3 in amino acids: CARNSGQETQYF. For the CDR3, the DNA is TGTGCCCGGAACAGCGGTCAAGAGACCCAGTACTTC.

This chain connects TRBV6-1 to TRBJ2-5, with a tentative D call TRBD2 (7 bases). The CDR3 consists of 15 residues. V was clipped by 2 bases and J by 5 bases, with 15 bases between them. CDR1 is MNHNS and CDR2 is SASEGT in the germline V gene. The CDR3 DNA is TGTGCCAGCAGTGAATTGGCGGGGGCGTCGGAGACCCAGTACTTC. Translated, it gives CASSELAGASETQYF.

V usage is TRBV4-2 and J usage is TRBJ1-1, with TRBD1 matching 10 bases. The CDR3 consists of 14 residues. J was trimmed by 5 bases and V by 3 bases; bases with no gene match: 3. Germline-derived CDR1 and CDR2 are LGHNA and YNFKEQ. CDR3 in DNA: TGTGCCAGCAGCCATCCGGGACAGGGGACTGAAGCTTTCTTT. It encodes CASSHPGQGTEAFF.

The chain combines TRBV30 with TRBJ1-6, with a possible D match to TRBD1 (5 bases). CDR1 and CDR2 (germline): GTSNPN, SVGIG (reference sequence). V gave up 4 bases and J gave up 9 bases, with 16 bases separating them. This CDR3 contains 14 residues. CDR3 bases: TGTGCCTGGACGGGCGGGGCTAACGGTTCACCCCTCCACTTT. Translated: CAWTGGANGSPLHF.

This clone was detected only a few times. V and J are TRBV6-1 and TRBJ2-7; the D is unclear. CDR1 is MNHNS and CDR2 is SASEGT in the germline V gene. V was shortened by 4 bases and J by 6 bases, with 16 bases between the two germline ends. The CDR3 runs 14 residues. The CDR3 here is CASSVGFEAGEQYF. The DNA of the CDR3 is TGTGCCAGCAGTGTTGGATTTGAGGCTGGCGAGCAGTACTTC.

This chain joins TRBV7-6 and TRBJ2-2, with no clear D. The CDR3 has 12 residues. The V and J ends lost 0 bases and 7 bases respectively, with 3 bases between them. The germline V gene encodes CDR1 SGHVS and CDR2 FNYEAQ. In DNA form, the CDR3 reads TGTGCCAGCAGCTTAGCACTCGGGGAGCTGTTTTTT. Translated: CASSLALGELFF.

The gene calls are TRBV11-2 and TRBJ2-1, with a weak D call TRBD2 (5 bases). Trimming cost V 4 bases and J 12 bases, with 19 bases left between them. The CDR3 extends over 14 amino acids. Looked up from germline, CDR1 is SGHAT and CDR2 is FQNNGV. The CDR3 DNA reads TGTGCCAGCAGCTCTAACACGGTACGGGGTCTGCAGTTCTTC. This encodes CASSSNTVRGLQFF.

The chain employs TRBV27 and TRBJ2-5, with a weak D call TRBD1 (5 bases). The CDR3 loop spans 14 amino acids. Trimming pared 5 bases from V and 0 bases from J, leaving 10 bases between. Germline CDR1 reads MNHEY; CDR2 reads SMNVEV (reference sequence). CDR3 protein: CASSQNRHQETQYF. CDR3 bases: TGTGCCAGCAGTCAAAACAGGCACCAAGAGACCCAGTACTTC.